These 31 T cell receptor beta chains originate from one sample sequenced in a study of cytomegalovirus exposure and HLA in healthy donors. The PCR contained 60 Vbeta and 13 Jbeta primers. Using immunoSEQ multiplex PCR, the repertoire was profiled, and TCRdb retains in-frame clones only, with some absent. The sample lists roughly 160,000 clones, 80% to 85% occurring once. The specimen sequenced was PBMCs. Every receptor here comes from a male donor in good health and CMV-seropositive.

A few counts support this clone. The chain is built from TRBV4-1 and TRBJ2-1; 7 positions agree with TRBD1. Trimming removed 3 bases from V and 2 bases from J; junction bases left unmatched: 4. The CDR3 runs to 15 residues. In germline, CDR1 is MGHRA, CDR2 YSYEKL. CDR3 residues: CASSHRQGPYNEQFF. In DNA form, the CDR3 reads TGCGCCAGCAGCCATCGACAGGGACCCTACAATGAGCAGTTCTTC.

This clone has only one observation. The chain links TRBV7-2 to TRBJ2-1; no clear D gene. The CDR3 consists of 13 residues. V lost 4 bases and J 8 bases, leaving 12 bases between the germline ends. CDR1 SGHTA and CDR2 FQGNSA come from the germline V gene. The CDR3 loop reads CASSYSGLYEQFF. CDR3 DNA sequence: TGTGCCAGCAGCTACTCCGGGTTGTATGAGCAGTTCTTC. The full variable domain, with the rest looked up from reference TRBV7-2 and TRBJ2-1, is GAGVSQSPSNKVTEKGKDVELRCDPISGHTALYWYRQSLGQGLEFLIYFQGNSAPDKSGLPSDRFSAERTGGSVSTLTIQRTQQEDSAVYLCASSYSGLYEQFFGPGTRLTVL.

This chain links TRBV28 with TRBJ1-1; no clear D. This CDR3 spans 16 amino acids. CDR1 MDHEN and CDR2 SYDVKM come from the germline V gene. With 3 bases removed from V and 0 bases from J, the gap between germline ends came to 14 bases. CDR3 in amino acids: CASSFSWERLNTEAFF. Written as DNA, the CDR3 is TGTGCCAGCAGTTTCTCCTGGGAGAGATTGAACACTGAAGCTTTCTTT.

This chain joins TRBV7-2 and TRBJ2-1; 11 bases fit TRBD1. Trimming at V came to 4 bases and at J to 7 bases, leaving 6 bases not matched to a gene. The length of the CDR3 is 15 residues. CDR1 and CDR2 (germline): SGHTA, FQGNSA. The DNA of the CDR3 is TGTGCCAGCAGCTCGTGGGACAGGGGGATGAATGAGCAGTTCTTC. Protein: CASSSWDRGMNEQFF.

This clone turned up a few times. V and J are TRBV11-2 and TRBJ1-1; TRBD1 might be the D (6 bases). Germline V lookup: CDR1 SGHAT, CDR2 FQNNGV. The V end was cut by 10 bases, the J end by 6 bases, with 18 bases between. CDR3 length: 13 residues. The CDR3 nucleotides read TGTGCCACGGGGGGCCTGAGTCTTGCTGAAGCTTTCTTT. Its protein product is CATGGLSLAEAFF.

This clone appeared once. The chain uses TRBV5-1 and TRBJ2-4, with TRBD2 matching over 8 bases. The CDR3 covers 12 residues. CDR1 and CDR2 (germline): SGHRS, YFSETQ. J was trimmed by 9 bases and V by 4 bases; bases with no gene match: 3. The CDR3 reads CASSPGGGIQYF. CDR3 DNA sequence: TGCGCCAGCAGCCCCGGGGGGGGCATTCAGTACTTC. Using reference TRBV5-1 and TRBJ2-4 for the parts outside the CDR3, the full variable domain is KAGVTQTPRYLIKTRGQQVTLSCSPISGHRSVSWYQQTPGQGLQFLFEYFSETQRNKGNFPGRFSGRQFSNSRSEMNVSTLELGDSALYLCASSPGGGIQYFGAGTRLSVL.

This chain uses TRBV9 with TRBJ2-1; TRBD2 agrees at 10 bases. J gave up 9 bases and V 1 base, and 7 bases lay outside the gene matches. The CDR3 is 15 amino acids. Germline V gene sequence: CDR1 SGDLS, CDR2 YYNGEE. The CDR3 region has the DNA TGTGCCAGCAGCGTATTGGTAGCGGGAGGAGGTGAGCAGTTCTTC. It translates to CASSVLVAGGGEQFF.

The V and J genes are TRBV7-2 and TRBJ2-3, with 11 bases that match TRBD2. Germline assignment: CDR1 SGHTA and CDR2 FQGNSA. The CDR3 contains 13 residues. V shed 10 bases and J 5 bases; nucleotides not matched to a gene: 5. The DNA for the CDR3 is TGTGCCATGGGGCTAGCGGGGGGAGATACGCAGTATTTT. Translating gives CAMGLAGGDTQYF.

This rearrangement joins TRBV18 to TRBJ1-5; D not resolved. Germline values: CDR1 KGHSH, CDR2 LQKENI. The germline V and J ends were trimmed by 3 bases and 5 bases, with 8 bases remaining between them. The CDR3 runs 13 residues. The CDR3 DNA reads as TGTGCCAGCTCACCGCGGCACGATCAGCCCCAGCATTTT. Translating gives CASSPRHDQPQHF.

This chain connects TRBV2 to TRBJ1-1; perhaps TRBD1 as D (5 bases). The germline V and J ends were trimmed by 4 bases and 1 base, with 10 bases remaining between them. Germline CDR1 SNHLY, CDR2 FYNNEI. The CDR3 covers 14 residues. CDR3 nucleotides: TGTGCCAGCAGTGCAAGTCAGGGGAACACTGAAGCTTTCTTT. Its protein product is CASSASQGNTEAFF.

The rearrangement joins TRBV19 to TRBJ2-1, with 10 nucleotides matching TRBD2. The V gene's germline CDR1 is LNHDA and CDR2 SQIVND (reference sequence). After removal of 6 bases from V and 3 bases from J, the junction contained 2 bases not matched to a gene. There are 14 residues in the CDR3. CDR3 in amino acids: CASSSGGDYNEQFF. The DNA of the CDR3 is TGTGCCAGTAGCAGCGGGGGGGACTACAATGAGCAGTTCTTC.

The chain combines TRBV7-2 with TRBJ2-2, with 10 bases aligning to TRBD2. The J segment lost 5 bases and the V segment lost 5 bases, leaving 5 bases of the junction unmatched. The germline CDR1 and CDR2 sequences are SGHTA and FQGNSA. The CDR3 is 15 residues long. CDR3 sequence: CASSTLAGATGELFF. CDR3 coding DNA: TGTGCCAGCAGCACCCTAGCGGGAGCTACCGGGGAGCTGTTTTTT.

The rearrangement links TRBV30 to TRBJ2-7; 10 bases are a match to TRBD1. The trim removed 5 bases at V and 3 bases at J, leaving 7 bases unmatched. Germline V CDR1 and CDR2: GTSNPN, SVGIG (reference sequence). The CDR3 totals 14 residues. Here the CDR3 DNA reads TGTGCCTGGGCCGGGACAGGGGCCTTCTACGAGCAGTACTTC. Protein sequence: CAWAGTGAFYEQYF.

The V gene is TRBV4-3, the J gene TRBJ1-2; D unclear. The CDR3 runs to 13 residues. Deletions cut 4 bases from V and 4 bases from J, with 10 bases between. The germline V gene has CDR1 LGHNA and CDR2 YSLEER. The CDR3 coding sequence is TGCGCCAGCAGCCCCGGGAGGGCCTATGGCTACACCTTC. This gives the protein CASSPGRAYGYTF.

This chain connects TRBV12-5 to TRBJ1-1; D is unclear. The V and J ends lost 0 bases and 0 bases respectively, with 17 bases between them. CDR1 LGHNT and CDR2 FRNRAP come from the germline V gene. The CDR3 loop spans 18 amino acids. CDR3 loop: CASGLVRKGGLMNTEAFF. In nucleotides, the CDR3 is TGTGCTAGTGGTTTGGTACGTAAGGGCGGACTCATGAACACTGAAGCTTTCTTT.

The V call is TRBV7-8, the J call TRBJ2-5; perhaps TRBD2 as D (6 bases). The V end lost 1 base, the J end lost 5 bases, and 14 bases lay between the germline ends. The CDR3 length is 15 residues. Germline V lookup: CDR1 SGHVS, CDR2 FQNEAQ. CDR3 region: CASSLVPGVGETQYF. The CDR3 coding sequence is TGTGCCAGCAGCTTAGTCCCGGGGGTTGGGGAGACCCAGTACTTC.

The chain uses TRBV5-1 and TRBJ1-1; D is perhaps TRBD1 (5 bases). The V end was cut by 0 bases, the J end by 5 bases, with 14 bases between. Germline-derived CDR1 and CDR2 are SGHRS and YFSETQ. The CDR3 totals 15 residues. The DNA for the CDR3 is TGCGCCAGCAGCTTGGAGGTAGCAGGGCTGACTGAAGCTTTCTTT. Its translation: CASSLEVAGLTEAFF.

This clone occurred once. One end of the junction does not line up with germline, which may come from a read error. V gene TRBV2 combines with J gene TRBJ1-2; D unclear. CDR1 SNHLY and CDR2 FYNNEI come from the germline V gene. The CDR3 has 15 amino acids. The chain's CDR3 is CAGSPNAGLGRSYTF. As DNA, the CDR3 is TGTGCCGGCAGTCCCAACGCCGGTCTCGGCAGGAGCTACACCTTC.

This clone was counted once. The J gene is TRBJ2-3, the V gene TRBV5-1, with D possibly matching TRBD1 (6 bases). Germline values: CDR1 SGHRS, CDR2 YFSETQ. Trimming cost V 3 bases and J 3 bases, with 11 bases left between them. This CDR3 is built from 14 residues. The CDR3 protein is CASSWQGITDTQYF. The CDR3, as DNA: TGCGCCAGCAGCTGGCAGGGGATTACAGATACGCAGTATTTT. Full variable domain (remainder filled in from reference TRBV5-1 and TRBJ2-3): KAGVTQTPRYLIKTRGQQVTLSCSPISGHRSVSWYQQTPGQGLQFLFEYFSETQRNKGNFPGRFSGRQFSNSRSEMNVSTLELGDSALYLCASSWQGITDTQYFGPGTRLTVL.

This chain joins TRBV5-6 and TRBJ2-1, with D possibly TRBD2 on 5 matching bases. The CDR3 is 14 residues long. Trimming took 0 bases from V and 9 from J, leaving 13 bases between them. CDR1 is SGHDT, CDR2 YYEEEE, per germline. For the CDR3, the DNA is TGTGCCAGCAGCTTGGGGCCGAGGGCCGGTGAGCAGTTCTTC. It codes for CASSLGPRAGEQFF. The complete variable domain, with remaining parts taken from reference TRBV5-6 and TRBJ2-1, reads DAGVTQSPTHLIKTRGQQVTLRCSPKSGHDTVSWYQQALGQGPQFIFQYYEEEERQRGNFPDRFSGHQFPNYSSELNVNALLLGDSALYLCASSLGPRAGEQFFGPGTRLTVL.

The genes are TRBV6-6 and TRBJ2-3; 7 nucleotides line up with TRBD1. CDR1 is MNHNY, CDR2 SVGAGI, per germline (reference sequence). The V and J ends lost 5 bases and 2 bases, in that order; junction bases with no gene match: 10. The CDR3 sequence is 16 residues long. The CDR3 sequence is CASSPRRTGDTDTQYF. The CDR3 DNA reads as TGTGCCAGCAGTCCCCGAAGGACAGGCGACACAGATACGCAGTATTTT.

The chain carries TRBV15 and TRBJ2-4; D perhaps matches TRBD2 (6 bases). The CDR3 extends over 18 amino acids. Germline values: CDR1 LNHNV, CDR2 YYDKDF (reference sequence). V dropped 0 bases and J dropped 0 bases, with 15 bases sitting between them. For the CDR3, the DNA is TGTGCCACCAGCAGAGATGGGGGGTCAGATAGAGCCAAAAACATTCAGTACTTC. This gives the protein CATSRDGGSDRAKNIQYF.

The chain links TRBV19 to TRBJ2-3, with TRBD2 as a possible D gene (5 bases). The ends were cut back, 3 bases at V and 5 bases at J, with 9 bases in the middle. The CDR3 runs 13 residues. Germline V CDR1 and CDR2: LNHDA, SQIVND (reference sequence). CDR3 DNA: TGTGCCAGTAGTATCGGGATCGTAGATACGCAGTATTTT. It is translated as CASSIGIVDTQYF.

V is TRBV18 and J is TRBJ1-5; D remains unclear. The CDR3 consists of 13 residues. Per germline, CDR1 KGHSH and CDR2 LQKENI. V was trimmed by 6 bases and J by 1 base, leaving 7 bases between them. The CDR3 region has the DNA TGTGCCAGCTCGCCCGGGAGCAATCAGCCCCAGCATTTT. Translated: CASSPGSNQPQHF.

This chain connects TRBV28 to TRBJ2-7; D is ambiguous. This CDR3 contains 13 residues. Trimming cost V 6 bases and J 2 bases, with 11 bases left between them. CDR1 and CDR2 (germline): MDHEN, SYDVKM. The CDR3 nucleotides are TGTGCCAGCAGACCAGCGTTGACCTACGAGCAGTACTTC. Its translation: CASRPALTYEQYF.

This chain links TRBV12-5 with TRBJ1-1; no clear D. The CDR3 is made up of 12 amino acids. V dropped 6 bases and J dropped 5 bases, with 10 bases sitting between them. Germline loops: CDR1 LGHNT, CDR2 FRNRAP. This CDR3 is CASGYDWTEAFF. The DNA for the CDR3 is TGTGCTAGTGGCTATGATTGGACTGAAGCTTTCTTT.

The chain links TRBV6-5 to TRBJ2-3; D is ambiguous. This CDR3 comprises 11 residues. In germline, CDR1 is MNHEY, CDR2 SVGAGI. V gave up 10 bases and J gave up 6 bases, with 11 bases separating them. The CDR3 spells CATRFGDTQYF. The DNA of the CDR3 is TGTGCCACCCGGTTCGGGGATACGCAGTATTTT.

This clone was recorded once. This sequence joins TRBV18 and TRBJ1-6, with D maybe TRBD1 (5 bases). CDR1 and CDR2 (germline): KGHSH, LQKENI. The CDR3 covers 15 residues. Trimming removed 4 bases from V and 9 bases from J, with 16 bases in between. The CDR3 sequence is CASSLRGEVGSPLHF. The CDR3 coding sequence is TGTGCCAGCTCACTAAGAGGGGAGGTCGGTTCACCCCTCCACTTT. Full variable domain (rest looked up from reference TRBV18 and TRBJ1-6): NAGVMQNPRHLVRRRGQEARLRCSPMKGHSHVYWYRQLPEEGLKFMVYLQKENIIDESGMPKERFSAEFPKEGPSILRIQQVVRGDSAAYFCASSLRGEVGSPLHFGNGTRLTVT.

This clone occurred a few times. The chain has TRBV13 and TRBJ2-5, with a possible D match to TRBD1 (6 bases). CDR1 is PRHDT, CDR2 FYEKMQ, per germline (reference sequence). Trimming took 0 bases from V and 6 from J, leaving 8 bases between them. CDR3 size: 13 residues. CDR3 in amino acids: CASSLGQGKTQYF. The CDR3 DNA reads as TGTGCCAGCAGCTTAGGACAGGGCAAGACCCAGTACTTC. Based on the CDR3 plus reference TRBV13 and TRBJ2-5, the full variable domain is AAGVIQSPRHLIKEKRETATLKCYPIPRHDTVYWYQQGPGQDPQFLISFYEKMQSDKGSIPDRFSAQQFSDYHSELNMSSLELGDSALYFCASSLGQGKTQYFGPGTRLLVL.

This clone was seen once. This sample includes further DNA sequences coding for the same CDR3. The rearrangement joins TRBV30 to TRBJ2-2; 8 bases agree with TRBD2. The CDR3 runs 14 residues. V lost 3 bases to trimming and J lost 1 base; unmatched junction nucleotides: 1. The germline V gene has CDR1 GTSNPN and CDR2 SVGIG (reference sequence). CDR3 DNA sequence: TGTGCCTGGAGCGGGAGGGGGAACACCGGGGAGCTGTTTTTT. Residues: CAWSGRGNTGELFF.

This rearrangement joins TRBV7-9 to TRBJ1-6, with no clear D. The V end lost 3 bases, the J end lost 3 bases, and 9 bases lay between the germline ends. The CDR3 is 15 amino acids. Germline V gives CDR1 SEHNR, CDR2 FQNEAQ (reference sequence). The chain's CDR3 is CASSLRENYNSPLHF. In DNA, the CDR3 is TGTGCCAGCAGCTTGAGGGAGAACTATAATTCACCCCTCCACTTT.